One T cell receptor (beta chain) is described in this entry. What it binds is unknown. This sample was included in a study of cytomegalovirus exposure and HLA in healthy donors. Findings of the study overall: It is likely that the observed cluster of highly shared sequence variants was a sequencing artifact. The study put under 200 TCR beta chains on its list as cytomegalovirus-associated.

V gave up 4 bases and J gave up 4 bases, with 18 bases separating them. Germline V gives CDR1 SGHRS, CDR2 YFSETQ. The length of the CDR3 is 16 residues. The PCR made use of 60 Vbeta and 13 Jbeta primers. Data came from immunoSEQ multiplex PCR; TCRdb stores just in-frame clones and leaves some out. The sample yields roughly 40,000 clones, roughly 76% seen once. This clonotype was sampled from a woman aged 40 to 49 in good health and CMV-seronegative. Material for sequencing was PBMCs. V gene TRBV5-1 combines with J gene TRBJ1-3; a weak D match, TRBD1 (6 bases). In nucleotides, the CDR3 is TGCGCCAGCAGCGATACAGGGAGTGGAGGCGGAAACACCATATATTTT. Amino acid sequence: CASSDTGSGGGNTIYF.